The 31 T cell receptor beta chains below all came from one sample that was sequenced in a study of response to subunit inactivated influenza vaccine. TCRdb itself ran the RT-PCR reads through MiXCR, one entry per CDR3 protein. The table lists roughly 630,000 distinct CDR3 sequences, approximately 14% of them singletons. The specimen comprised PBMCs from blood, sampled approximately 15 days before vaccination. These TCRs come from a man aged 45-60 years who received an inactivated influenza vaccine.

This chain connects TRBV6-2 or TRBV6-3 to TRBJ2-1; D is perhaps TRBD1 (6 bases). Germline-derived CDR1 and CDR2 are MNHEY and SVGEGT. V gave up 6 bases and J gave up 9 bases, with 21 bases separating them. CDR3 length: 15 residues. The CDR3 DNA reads TGTGCCAGCAGGATCGCGGACTGGGGACATGGTGAGCAGTTCTTC. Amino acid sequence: CASRIADWGHGEQFF.

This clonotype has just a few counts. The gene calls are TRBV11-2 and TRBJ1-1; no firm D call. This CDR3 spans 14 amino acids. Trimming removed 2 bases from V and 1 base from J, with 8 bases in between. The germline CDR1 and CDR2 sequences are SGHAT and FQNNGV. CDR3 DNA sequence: TGTGCCAGCAGCTTAAACGCTTGGAACACTGAAGCTTTCTTT. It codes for CASSLNAWNTEAFF. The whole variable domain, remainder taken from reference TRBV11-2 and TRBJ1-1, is EAGVAQSPRYKIIEKRQSVAFWCNPISGHATLYWYQQILGQGPKLLIQFQNNGVVDDSQLPKDRFSAERLKGVDSTLKIQPAKLEDSAVYLCASSLNAWNTEAFFGQGTRLTVV.

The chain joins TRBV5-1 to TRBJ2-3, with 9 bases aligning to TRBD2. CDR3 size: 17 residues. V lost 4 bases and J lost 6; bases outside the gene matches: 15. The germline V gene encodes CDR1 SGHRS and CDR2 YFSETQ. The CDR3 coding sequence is TGCGCCAGCAGCACCAAAGGGACTAGCAGGATAGAGGATACGCAGTATTTT. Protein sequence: CASSTKGTSRIEDTQYF.

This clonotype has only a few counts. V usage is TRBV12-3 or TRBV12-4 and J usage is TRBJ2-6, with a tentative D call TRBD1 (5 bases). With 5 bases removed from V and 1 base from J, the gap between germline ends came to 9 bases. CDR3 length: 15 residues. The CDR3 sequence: CASSPGMSGANVLTF. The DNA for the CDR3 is TGTGCCAGCAGTCCAGGGATGTCTGGGGCCAACGTCCTGACTTTC.

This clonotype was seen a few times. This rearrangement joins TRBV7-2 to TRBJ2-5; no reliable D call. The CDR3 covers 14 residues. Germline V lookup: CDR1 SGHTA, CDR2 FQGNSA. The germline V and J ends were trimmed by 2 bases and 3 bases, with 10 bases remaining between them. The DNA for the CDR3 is TGTGCCAGCAGCTTAAGTATTACAGAAGAGACCCAGTACTTC. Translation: CASSLSITEETQYF.

CDR3 in amino acids: CASSPSQAYNYGYTF. CDR3 bases: TGTGCCAGCTCACCATCCCAGGCTTATAACTATGGCTACACCTTC. The rearrangement links TRBV18 to TRBJ1-2; no clear D. V was shortened by 2 bases and J by 1 base, with 11 bases between the two germline ends. Germline assignment: CDR1 KGHSH and CDR2 LQKENI. The CDR3 runs to 15 residues.

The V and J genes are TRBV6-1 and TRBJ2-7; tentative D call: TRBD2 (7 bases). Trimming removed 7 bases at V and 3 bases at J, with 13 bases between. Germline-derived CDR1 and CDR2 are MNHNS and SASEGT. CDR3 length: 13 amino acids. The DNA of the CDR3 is TGTGCCAGCATCTCGGGGGGCAGCTACGAGCAGTACTTC. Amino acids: CASISGGSYEQYF.

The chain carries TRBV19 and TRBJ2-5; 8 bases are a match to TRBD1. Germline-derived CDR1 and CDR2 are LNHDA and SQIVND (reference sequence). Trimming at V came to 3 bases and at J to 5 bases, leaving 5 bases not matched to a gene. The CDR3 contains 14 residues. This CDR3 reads CASSIRQGLETQYF. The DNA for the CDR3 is TGTGCCAGTAGTATTCGACAGGGGTTGGAGACCCAGTACTTC.

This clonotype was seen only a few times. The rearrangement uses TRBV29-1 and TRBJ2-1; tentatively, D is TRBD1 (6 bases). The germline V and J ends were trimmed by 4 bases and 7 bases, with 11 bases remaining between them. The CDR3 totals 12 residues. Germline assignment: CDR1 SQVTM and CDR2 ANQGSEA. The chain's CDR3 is CSVVRGWNEQFF. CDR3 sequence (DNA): TGCAGCGTTGTCAGGGGATGGAATGAGCAGTTCTTC.

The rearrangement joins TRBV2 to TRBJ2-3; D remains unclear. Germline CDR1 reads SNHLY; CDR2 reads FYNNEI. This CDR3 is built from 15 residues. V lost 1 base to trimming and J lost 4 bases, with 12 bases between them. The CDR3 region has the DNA TGTGCCAGCAGTGAAGTTGACCTAACCGCAGATACGCAGTATTTT. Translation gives CASSEVDLTADTQYF.

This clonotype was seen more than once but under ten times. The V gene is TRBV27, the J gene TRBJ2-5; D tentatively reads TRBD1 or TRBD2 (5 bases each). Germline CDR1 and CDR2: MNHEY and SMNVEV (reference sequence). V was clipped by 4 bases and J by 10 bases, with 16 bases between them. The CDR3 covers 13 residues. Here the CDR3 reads CASSSTGSRVQYF. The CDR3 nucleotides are TGTGCCAGCAGTTCGACGGGATCCAGGGTCCAGTACTTC.

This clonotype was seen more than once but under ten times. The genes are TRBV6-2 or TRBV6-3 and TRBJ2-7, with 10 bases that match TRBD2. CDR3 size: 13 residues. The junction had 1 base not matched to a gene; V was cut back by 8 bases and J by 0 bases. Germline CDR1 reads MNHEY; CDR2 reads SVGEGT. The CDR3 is CASGLAASYEQYF. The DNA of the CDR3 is TGTGCCAGCGGACTAGCGGCCTCCTACGAGCAGTACTTC.

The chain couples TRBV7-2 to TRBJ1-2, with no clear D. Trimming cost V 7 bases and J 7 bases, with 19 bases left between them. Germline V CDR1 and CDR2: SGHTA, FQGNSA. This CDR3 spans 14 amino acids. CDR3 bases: TGTGCCAGCAACGAACGGACCCTAGCAGGTGGCTACACCTTC. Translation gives CASNERTLAGGYTF.

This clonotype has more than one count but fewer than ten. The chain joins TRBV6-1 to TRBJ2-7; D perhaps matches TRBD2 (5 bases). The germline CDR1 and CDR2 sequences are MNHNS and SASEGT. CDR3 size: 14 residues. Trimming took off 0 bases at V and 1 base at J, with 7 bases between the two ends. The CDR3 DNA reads TGTGCCAGCAGTGAAGCGGGAGCTTCCTACGAGCAGTACTTC. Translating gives CASSEAGASYEQYF.

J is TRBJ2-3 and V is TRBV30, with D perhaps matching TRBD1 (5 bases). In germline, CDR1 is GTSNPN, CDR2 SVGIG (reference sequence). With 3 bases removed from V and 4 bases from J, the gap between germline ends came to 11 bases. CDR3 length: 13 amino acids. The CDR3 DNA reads TGTGCCTGGAGCTTAACAGGTTCAGATACGCAGTATTTT. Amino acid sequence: CAWSLTGSDTQYF.

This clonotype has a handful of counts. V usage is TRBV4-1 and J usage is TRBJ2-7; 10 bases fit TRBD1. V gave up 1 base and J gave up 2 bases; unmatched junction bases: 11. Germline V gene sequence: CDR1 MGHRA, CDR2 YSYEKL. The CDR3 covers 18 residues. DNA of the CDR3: TGCGCCAGCAGCCAAGTTATGTTGGGACAGGGGTTTACCTACGAGCAGTACTTC. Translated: CASSQVMLGQGFTYEQYF.

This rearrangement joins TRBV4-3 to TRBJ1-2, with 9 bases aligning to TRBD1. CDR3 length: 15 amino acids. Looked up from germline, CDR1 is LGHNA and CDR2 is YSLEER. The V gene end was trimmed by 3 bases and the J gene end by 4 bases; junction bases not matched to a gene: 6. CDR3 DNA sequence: TGCGCCAGCAGCCACACAGGGGGCGACACCTATGGCTACACCTTC. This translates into CASSHTGGDTYGYTF.

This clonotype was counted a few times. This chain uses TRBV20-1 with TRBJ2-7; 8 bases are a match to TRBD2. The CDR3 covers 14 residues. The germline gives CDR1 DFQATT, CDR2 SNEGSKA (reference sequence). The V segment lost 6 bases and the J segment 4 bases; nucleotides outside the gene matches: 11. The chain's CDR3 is CSANGWSGGYEQYF. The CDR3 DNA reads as TGCAGTGCGAACGGCTGGAGCGGGGGATACGAGCAGTACTTC.

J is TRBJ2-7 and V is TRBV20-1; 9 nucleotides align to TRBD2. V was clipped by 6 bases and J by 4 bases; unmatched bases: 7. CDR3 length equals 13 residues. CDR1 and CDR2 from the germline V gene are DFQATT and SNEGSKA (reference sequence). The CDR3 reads CSADRTSDYEQYF. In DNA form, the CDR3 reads TGCAGTGCCGACCGGACTAGCGATTACGAGCAGTACTTC.

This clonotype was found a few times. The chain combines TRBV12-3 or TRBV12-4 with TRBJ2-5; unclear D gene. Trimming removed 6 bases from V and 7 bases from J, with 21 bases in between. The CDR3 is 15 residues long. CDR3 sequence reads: CASRFQGAPVATQYF. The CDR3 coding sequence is TGTGCCAGCAGATTCCAAGGAGCCCCGGTGGCGACCCAGTACTTC.

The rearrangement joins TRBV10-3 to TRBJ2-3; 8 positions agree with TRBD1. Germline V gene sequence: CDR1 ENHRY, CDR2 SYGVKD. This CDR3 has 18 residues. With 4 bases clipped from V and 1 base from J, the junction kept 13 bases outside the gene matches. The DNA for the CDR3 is TGTGCCATCAGTGTGAGGGGGACAGGACACAAGGGCACAGATACGCAGTATTTT. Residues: CAISVRGTGHKGTDTQYF.

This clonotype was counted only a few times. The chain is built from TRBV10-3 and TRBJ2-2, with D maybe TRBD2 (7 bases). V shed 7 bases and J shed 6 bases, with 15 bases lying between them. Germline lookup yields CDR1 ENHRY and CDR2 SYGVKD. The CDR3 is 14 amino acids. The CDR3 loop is CAITPEGGPGELFF. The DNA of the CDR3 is TGTGCCATCACCCCCGAGGGGGGGCCCGGGGAGCTGTTTTTT.

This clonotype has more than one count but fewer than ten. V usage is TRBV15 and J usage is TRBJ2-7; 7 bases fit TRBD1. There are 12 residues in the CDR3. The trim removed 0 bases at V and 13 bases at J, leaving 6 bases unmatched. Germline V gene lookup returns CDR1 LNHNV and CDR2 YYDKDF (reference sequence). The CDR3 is CATSRDYGQAYF. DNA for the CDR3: TGTGCCACCAGCAGAGATTACGGACAGGCTTACTTC.

CDR3 bases: TGTGCCAGCAGTCGAGACCGGGACTACCTCAGCGAGCAGTACTTC. Translated, it gives CASSRDRDYLSEQYF. The genes are TRBV6-1 and TRBJ2-7, with 7 positions matching TRBD2. Per germline, CDR1 MNHNS and CDR2 SASEGT. V shed 5 bases and J 6 bases; nucleotides not matched to a gene: 13. The CDR3 length is 15 residues.

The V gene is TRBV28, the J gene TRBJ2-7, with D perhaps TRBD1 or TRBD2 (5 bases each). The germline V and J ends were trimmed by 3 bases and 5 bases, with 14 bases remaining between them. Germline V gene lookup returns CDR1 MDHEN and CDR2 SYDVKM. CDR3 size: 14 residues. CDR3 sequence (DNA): TGTGCCAGCAGTTTTTTGAGGGGCCGGCACGAGCAGTACTTC. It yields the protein CASSFLRGRHEQYF.

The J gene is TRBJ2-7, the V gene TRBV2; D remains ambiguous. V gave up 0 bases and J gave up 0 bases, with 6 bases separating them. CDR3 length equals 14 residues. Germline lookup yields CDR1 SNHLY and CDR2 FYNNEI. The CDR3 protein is CASSEATLSYEQYF. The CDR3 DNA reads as TGTGCCAGCAGTGAAGCGACTCTCTCCTACGAGCAGTACTTC.

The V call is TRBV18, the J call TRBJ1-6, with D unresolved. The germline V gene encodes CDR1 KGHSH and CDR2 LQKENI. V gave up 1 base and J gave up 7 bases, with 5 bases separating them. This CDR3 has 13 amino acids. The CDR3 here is CASSPLENSPLHF. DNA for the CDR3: TGTGCCAGCTCACCACTTGAGAATTCACCCCTCCACTTT.

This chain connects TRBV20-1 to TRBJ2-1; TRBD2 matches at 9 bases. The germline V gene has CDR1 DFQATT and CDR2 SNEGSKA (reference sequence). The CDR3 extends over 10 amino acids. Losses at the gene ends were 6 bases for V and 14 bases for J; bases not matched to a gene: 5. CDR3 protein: CSAQREEEFF. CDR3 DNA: TGCAGTGCCCAGCGGGAGGAGGAGTTCTTC.

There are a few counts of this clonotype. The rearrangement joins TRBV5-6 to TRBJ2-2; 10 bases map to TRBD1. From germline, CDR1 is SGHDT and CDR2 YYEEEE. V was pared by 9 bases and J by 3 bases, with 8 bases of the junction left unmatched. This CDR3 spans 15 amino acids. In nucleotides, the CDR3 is TGTGCCACCGACAGGGGGCTCGGGGACACCGGGGAGCTGTTTTTT. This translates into CATDRGLGDTGELFF.

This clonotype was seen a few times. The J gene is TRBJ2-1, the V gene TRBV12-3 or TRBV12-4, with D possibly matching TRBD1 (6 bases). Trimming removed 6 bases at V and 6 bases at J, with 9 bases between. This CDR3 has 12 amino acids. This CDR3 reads CASRQGLNEQFF. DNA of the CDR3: TGTGCCAGCAGGCAGGGGCTCAATGAGCAGTTCTTC.

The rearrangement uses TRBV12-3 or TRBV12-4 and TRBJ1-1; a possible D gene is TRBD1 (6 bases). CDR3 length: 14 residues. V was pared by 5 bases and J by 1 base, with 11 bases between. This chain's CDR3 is CASSVGQRNTEAFF. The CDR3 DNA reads TGTGCCAGCAGTGTAGGACAGAGGAACACTGAAGCTTTCTTT.